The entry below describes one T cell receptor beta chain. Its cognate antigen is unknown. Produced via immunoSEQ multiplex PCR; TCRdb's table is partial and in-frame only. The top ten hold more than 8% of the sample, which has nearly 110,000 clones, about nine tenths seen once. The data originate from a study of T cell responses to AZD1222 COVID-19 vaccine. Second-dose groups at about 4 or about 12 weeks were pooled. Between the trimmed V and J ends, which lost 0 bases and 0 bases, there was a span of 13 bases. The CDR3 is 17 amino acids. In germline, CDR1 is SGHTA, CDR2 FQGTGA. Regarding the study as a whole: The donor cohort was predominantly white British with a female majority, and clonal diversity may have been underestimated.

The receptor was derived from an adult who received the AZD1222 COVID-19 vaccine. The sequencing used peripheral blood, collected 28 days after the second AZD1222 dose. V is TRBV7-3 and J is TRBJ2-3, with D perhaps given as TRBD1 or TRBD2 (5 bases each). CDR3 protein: CASSLTSRDGSTDTQYF. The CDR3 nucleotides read TGTGCCAGCAGCTTAACCTCCCGGGACGGAAGCACAGATACGCAGTATTTT.